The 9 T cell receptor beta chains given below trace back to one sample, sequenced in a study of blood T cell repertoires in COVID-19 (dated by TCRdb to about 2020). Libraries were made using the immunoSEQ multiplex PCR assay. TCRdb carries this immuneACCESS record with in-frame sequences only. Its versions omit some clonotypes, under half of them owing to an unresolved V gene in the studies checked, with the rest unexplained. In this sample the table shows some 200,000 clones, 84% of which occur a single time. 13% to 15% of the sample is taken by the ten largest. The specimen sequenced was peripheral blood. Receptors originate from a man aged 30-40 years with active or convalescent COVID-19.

CDR3 in DNA: TGTGCCAGCAGTGCGGGACAGGTTGGCTATGGCTACACCTTC. It translates to CASSAGQVGYGYTF. The chain employs TRBV2 and TRBJ1-2, with 8 bases identical to TRBD1. Germline assignment: CDR1 SNHLY and CDR2 FYNNEI. This CDR3 region has 14 residues. V was pared by 4 bases and J by 4 bases, with 5 bases of the junction left unmatched. The full variable domain, completed using reference TRBV2 and TRBJ1-2, is EPEVTQTPSHQVTQMGQEVILRCVPISNHLYFYWYRQILGQKVEFLVSFYNNEISEKSEIFDDQFSVERPDGSNFTLKIRSTKLEDSAMYFCASSAGQVGYGYTFGSGTRLTVV.

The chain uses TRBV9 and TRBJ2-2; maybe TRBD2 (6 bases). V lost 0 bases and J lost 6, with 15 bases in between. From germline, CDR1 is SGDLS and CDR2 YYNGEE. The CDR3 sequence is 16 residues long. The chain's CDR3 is CASSVGAGRFAGELFF. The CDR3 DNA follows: TGTGCCAGCAGCGTAGGTGCAGGGAGGTTTGCCGGGGAGCTGTTTTTT.

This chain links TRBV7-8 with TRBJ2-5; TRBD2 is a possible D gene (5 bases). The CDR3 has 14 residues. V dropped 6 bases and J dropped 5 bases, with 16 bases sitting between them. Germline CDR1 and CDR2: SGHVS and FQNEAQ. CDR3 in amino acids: CASRVGVTGETQYF. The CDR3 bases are TGTGCCAGCAGGGTTGGGGTAACGGGGGAGACCCAGTACTTC.

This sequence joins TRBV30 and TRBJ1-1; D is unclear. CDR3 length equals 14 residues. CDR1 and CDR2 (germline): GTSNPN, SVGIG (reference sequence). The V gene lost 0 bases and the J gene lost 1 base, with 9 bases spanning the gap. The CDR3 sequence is CAWSVVPGNTEAFF. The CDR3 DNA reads TGTGCCTGGAGTGTCGTCCCAGGGAACACTGAAGCTTTCTTT.

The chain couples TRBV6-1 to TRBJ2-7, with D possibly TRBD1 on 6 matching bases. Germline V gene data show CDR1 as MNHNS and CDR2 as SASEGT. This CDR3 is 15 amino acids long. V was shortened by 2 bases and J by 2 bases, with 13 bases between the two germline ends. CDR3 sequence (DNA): TGTGCCAGCAGTGAAATGGCAGGGGACCCCTACGAGCAGTACTTC. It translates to CASSEMAGDPYEQYF.

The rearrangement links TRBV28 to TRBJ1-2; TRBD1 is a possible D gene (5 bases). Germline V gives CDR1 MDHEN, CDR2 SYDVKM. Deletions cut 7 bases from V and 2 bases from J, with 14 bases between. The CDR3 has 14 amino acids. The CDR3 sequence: CASMLDTGNYGYTF. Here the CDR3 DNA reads TGTGCCAGCATGTTGGACACGGGCAACTATGGCTACACCTTC.

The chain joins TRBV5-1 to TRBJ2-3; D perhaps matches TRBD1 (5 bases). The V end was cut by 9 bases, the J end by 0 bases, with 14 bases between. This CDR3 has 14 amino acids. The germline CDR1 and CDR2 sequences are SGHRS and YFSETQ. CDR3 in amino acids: CATRQTSSTDTQYF. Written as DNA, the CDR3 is TGCGCCACCCGACAGACTTCTAGCACAGATACGCAGTATTTT. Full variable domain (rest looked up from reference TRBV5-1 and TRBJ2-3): KAGVTQTPRYLIKTRGQQVTLSCSPISGHRSVSWYQQTPGQGLQFLFEYFSETQRNKGNFPGRFSGRQFSNSRSEMNVSTLELGDSALYLCATRQTSSTDTQYFGPGTRLTVL.

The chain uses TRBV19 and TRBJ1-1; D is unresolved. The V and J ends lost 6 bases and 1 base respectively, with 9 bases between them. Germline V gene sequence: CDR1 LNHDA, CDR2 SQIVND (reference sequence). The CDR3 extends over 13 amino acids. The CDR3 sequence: CASRRSANTEAFF. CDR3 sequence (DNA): TGTGCCAGTAGACGGTCTGCGAACACTGAAGCTTTCTTT.

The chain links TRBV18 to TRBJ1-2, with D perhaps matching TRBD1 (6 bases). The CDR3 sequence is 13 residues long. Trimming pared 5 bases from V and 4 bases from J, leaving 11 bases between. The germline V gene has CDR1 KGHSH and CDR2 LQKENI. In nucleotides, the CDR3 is TGTGCCAGCTCAACAGGGCAGGTCTATGGCTACACCTTC. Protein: CASSTGQVYGYTF.